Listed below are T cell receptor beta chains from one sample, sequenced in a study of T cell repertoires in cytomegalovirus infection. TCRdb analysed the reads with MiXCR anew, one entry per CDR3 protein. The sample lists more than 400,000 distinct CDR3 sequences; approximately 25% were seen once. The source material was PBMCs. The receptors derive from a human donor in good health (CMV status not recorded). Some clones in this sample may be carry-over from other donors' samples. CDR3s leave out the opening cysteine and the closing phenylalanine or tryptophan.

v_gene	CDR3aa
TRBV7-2	ASSKDRVQETQY
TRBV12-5	ASGLDGGGEQF
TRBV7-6	ASSGQGGEPDEAF
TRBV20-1	SARAPVGTEAF
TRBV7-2	ASSLLTLAGGPSMQY
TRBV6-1	ASSYPGQNTDTQY
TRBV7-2	ASSTTGTGGNYEQY
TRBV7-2	ASSLAQGLTGELF
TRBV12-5	ASGLSNEQF
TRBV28	ASSQAVSLD
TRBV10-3	AISALAGGPGEQF
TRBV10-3	AINRWAGATYNEQF
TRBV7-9	ASSFTGVDGYT
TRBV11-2	ASSLGANPNYGYT
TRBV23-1	ASSQLSGRARNEQF
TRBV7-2	ASSLDWTGVNEQF
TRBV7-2	ASTQLAGGDSPLH
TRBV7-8	ASSLGSQARTSEAF
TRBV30	AWSVGTEAF
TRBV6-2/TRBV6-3	ASRGASGSDNEQF
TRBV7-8	ASSSYVRGEESWDQPQH
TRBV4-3	ASSQERASGSNEQF
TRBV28	ASSLPGSGGNIQY
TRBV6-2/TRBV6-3	ASSYRRAAIQETQY
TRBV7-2	ASSLRSDYLTTDTQY
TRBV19	ASSTDRIAGNNEQF
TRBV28	ASSPERGAGTGELF
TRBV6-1	ASSEDGTGYFPYEQY
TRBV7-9	ASSRADREVRETQY
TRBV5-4	ASSPGDRGPYEQY
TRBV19	ASSTLGQFGSGANVLT
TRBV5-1	ASSLAGTSGNTIY
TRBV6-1	ASSRTGYQETQY
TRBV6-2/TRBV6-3	ASSERAVTSGSEQF
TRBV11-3	ASSSGLAGPSGANVLT
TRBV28	ASSDYQEVFEAF
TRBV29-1	SVEQGGDTEAF
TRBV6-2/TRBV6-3	ASSSGTSGSRTDTQY
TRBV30	ASTSGRKGSYNEQF
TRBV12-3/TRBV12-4	ASARGEKLF
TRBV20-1	SASAGELF
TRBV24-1	ATSDGRQYNSPLH
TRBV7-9	ASSLGLTANYGYT
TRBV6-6	ASSYSDTPNTEAF
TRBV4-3	ASSQEERQTYGYT
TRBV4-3	ASSPQPLRTGANTEAF
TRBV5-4	ASSLGGGTSGSHEQF
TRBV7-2	ASSLPKANYGYT
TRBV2	ASSDPINLLAGGPNEQF
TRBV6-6	ASRSPGQGTYEQY
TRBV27	ASSSNRGVSGYT
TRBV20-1	SARELGLAGEETQY
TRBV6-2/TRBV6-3	ASSYLGANNQPQH
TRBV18	ASSLPGLVGSEQF